This T cell receptor (beta chain) came from a study of shared clonotypes between healthy human individuals. Points from the study as a whole: The sharing of 4% to 5.5% of naive CD4 clonotypes was seen across a handful of donors.

To note about this clone: Its target is not known.

There are 14 residues in the CDR3. Germline CDR1 and CDR2: MDHEN and SYDVKM. V was shortened by 6 bases and J by 5 bases, with 16 bases between the two germline ends. The naive CD8 fraction comprised CD45RO-negative cells positively selected for CCR7 and excluded terminally differentiated effector memory CD45RA+ cells. Within Nashville, Tennessee resided all donors, each a Caucasian adult. The data were produced by immunoSEQ multiplex PCR, yet TCRdb's version contains in-frame clones alone and is incomplete. The sample includes about 820,000 clones, 85% to 95% of them seen just once. This chain connects TRBV28 to TRBJ1-1, with a tentative D call TRBD1 (6 bases). Source material: naive CD8+ T cells sorted from blood. The TCR was taken from a man in his thirties or forties in good health. The CDR3: CASSSTRQVTEAFF. The CDR3 DNA reads as TGTGCCAGCAGCTCCACCCGACAGGTTACTGAAGCTTTCTTT.